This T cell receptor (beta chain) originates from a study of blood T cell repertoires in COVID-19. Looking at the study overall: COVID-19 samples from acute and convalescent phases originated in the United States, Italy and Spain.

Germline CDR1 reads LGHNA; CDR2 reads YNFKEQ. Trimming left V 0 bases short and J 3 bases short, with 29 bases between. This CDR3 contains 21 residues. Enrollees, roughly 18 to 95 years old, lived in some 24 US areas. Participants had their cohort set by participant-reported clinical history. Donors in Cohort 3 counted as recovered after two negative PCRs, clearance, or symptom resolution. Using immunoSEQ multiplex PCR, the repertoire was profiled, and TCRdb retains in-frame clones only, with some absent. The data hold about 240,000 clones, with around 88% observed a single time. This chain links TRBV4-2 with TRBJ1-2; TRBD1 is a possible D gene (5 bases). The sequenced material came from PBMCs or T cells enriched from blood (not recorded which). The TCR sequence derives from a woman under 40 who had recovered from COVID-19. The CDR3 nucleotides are TGTGCCAGCAGCCAAGATTATCGGGGGACGGGACTCACGGGAGTGGACTATGGCTACACCTTC. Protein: CASSQDYRGTGLTGVDYGYTF.